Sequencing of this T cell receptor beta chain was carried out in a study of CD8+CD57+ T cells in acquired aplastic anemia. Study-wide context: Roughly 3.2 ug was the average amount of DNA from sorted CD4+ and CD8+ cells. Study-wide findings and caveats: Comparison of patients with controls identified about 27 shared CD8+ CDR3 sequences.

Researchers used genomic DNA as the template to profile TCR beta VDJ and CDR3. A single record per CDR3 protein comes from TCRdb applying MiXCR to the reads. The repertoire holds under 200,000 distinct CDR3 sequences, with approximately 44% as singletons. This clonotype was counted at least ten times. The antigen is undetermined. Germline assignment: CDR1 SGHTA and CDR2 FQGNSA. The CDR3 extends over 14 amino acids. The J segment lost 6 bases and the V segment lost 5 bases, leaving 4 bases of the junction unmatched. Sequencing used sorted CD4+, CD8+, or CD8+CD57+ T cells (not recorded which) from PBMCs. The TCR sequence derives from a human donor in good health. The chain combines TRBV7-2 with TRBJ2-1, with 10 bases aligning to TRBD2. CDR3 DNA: TGTGCCAGCAGCACCGGACTAGCGGCCAATGAGCAGTTCTTC. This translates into CASSTGLAANEQFF.